The source of this T cell receptor beta chain is a study of blood T cells in healthy people across ages. Broader study findings: Roughly linear declines in TCR beta diversity per million T cells occurred with age. Not knowing donor CMV status may have confounded expanded clonotype changes. Underestimates were what the diversity estimates from one million T cells were considered to be.

Using a J-beta primer mix together with a sample-barcoded 5' primer, a second PCR was run for roughly 6 to 12 cycles. Every sample returned 2.5 million or more CDR3-containing paired-end reads. Each CDR3 protein gets one entry after TCRdb re-called the 5' RACE reads with MiXCR. The profile covers 1.4 million or so distinct CDR3 sequences, with less than 45% appearing a single time and more than 4% taken by the ten largest. As regards this clonotype: Antigen specificity is unknown.

The specimen was blood. The receptor comes from a woman between 18 and 29 years old in good health.

The CDR3 bases are TGTGCCATCAGTGAGTCGGGGCTAGCGGGAACCCACGAGCAGTACTTC. It specifies CAISESGLAGTHEQYF. The chain couples TRBV10-3 to TRBJ2-7; 9 nucleotides match TRBD2. V lost 0 bases and J lost 5; bases outside the gene matches: 8. The CDR3 is made up of 16 amino acids. Looked up from germline, CDR1 is ENHRY and CDR2 is SYGVKD.